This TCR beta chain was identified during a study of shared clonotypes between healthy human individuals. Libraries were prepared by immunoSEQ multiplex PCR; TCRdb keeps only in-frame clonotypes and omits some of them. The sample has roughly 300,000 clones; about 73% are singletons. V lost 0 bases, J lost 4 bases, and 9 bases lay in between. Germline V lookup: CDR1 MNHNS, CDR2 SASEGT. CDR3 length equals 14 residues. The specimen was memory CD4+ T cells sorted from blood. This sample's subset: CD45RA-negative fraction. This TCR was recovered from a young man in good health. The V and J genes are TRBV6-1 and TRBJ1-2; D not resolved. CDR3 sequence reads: CASSEAGRFYGYTF. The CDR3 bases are TGTGCCAGCAGTGAAGCTGGGAGGTTCTATGGCTACACCTTC.